The following is a T cell receptor (beta chain) sequence with its context. Its antigen is currently unknown. The PCR contained 60 Vbeta and 13 Jbeta primers. Sequencing used immunoSEQ multiplex PCR; TCRdb keeps in-frame clones, though not all of them. There are about 72,000 clones in the sample, with approximately 14% held by the top ten. The sample is drawn from a study of cytomegalovirus exposure and HLA in healthy donors. Study findings and constraints: Roughly uniform sequencing depth across donors was assumed, possibly incorrectly.

This CDR3 has 11 residues. Trimming removed 2 bases from V and 8 bases from J, with 7 bases in between. CDR1 SQVTM and CDR2 ANQGSEA come from the germline V gene. The sequencing sample was made of PBMCs. V and J are TRBV29-1 and TRBJ2-1, with D perhaps TRBD2 (5 bases). The clonotype originates from a man aged 50-60 years in good health and CMV-seropositive. The CDR3 nucleotides read TGCAGCGTTGAATTGAGGGATGAGCAGTTCTTC. Its translation: CSVELRDEQFF.